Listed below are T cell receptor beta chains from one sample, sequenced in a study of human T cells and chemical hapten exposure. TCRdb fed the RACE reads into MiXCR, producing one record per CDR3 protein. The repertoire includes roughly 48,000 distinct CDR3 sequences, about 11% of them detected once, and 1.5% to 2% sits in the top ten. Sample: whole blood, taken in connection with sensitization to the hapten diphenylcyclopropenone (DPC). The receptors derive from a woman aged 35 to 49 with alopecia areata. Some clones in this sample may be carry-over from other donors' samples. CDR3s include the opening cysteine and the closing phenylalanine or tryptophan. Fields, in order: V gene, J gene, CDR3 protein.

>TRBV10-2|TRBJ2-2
CASSRDRGRGGELFF
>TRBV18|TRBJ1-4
CASSPRTTDRVNEKLFF
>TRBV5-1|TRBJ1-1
CASSTGQGAVNTEAFF
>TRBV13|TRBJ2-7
CASSLALGLAVNYEQYF
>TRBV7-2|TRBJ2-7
CASSRTSGYSYEQYF
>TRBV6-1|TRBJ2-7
CASSLGGQSSYEQYF
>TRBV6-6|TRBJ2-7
CASSTPSSYEQYF
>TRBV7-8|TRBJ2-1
CASSSIISSYNEQFF
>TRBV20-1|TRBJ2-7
CSAREVHYEQYF
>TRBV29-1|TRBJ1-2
CSVLSNYGYTF
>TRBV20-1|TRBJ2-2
CSVRTQNTGELFF
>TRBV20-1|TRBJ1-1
CSASTREAFF
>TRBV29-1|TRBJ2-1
CSVEDPLLRVTYNEQFF
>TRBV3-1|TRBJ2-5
CASGPVTQYF
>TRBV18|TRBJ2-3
CASSGTMSDTQNF
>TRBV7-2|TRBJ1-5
CASSLSSSNQPQHF
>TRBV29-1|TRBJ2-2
CSVDAGTGINTGELFF
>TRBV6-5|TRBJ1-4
CASKPGLGGGKLFF
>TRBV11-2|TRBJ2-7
CASSSGTGVARGLYEQYF
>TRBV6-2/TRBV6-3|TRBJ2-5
CASSQDPDYRTLQETQYF
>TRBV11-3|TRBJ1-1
CASTTDITNTEAFF
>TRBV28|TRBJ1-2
CASRTGSYGYTF
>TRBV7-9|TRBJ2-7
CASSQRGPWREQYF
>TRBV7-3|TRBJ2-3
CASSLNGDTQYF
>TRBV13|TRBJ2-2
CASSLGGVTGELFF
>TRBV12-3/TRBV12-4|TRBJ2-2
CASRRGAGRTGELFF
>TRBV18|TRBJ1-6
CASSSYNSPLHF
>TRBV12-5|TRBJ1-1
CASGSGLTNTEAFF
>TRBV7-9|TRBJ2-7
CASSPDTLFSYEQYF
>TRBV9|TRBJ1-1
CASSFQTGTEAFF
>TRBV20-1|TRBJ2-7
CSAVPGTGDYEQYF
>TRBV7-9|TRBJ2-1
CASSPFDNEQFF
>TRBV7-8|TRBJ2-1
CASSGGTGTSGRLISYNEQFF
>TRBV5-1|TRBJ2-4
CASSLRREGIDIQYF
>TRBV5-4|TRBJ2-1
CASSTGTSGYNELFF
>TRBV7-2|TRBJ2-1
CASSLGGSGGTNEQFF
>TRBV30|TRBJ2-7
CAWSVPVSYEQYF
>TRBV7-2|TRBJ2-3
CASGTDYNTDTQYF
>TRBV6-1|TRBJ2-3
CASRAGGTTDTQYF
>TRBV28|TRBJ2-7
CASSLSDYEQYF
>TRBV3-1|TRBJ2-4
CASSPWDRAAKNIQYF
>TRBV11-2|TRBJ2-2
CVTDRTNTGELFF
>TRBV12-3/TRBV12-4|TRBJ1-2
CASTRYRDGYTF
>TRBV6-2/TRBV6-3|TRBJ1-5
CASSSTFGGGNQPQHF
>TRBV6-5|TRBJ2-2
CASSYDHTTGELFF
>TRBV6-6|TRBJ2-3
CASSGGGSGSTDTQYF
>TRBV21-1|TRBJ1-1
CASSNPLGTNLNTEAFF